A selection of T cell receptor beta chains follows, all from one sample in a study of regulatory T cells in long-lasting Graves disease. TCRdb called the multiplex PCR reads again in MiXCR, with one record for every CDR3 protein. The top ten clones hold around 19% of a sample with hundreds of thousands of distinct CDR3 sequences, under 20% of them seen once. These data also featured in a second study, about T cells in Graves' hyperthyroidism and ophthalmopathy.

The sequencing used peripheral blood mononuclear cells (PBMCs), collected at new diagnosis, from a patient treated with antithyroid drugs. Receptors originate from a woman in her thirties with Graves disease. The CDR3 runs from the conserved cysteine through the conserved F or W. D genes are given only for firm matches. For some rows the clone size is stated as once, few or many, or as a class when expanded; others skip it.

>NA|TRBJ2-1|TRBV5-5|TRBD2
TGTGCCAGCAGAGAGAATCTAGCGGGAGTTCTCAATGAGCAGTTCTTC
CASRENLAGVLNEQFF
>many|TRBJ1-4|TRBV5-1|NA
NA
CASSFGDGSNEKLFF
>many|TRBJ1-4|TRBV29-1|NA
TGCAGCGGAAGAGAAGGGAATGAAAAACTGTTTTTT
CSGREGNEKLFF
>many|TRBJ2-7|TRBV7-9|NA
TGTGCCAGCAGCTTAGGAGTTTTCGAGCAGTACTTC
CASSLGVFEQYF
>many|TRBJ2-3|TRBV2|TRBD1
TGTGCCAGCAGTGGGGGACAGGGTAAAACAGATACGCAGTATTTT
CASSGGQGKTDTQYF
>NA|TRBJ1-5|TRBV30|TRBD1
TGTGCCTGGAGTTTCGGAGGGGGCGGCAATCAGCCCCAGCATTTT
CAWSFGGGGNQPQHF
>many|TRBJ2-5|TRBV11-2|TRBD2
TGTGCCAGCAGCTTTCCTAGCGGGTCGGGAGAGACCCAGTACTTC
CASSFPSGSGETQYF
>many|TRBJ2-5|TRBV28|NA
TGTGCCAGCAGTGTGCCCTTCGGAGGATTGTACCAAGAGACCCAGTACTTC
CASSVPFGGLYQETQYF
>NA|TRBJ2-2|TRBV5-1|NA
TGCGCCAGCAGCTATGATCAGGGGTTCGCCGGGGAGCTGTTTTTT
CASSYDQGFAGELFF
>few|TRBJ1-4|TRBV30|NA
TGTGCCTGGGGTAGGGGGAAACTGTTTTTT
CAWGRGKLFF
>once|TRBJ2-6|TRBV7-8|NA
TGTGCCAGCAGCGCCTCAAGGTGGTCTGGGGCCAACGTCCTGACTTTC
CASSASRWSGANVLTF
>many|TRBJ2-5|TRBV20-1|NA
TGCAGTGCCAGGGTCTTACAAGAGACCCAGTACTTC
CSARVLQETQYF
>few|TRBJ2-1|TRBV15|TRBD2
TGTGCCACCAGCAGGACTAGCGCGGCCTACAATGAGCAGTTCTTC
CATSRTSAAYNEQFF
>few|TRBJ2-7|TRBV5-5|NA
TGTGCCAGCAGCTTGGCCGTCGGGGGCCCCCACGAGCAGTACTTC
CASSLAVGGPHEQYF
>few|TRBJ1-4|TRBV18|NA
TGTGCCAGCTCATACAGGGAAACTAATGAAAAACTGTTTTTT
CASSYRETNEKLFF